This paragraph covers one TCR beta chain sequence. Its antigen remains undetermined. It has no much larger one-base neighbor in the sample; base qualities were not kept. For CDR1 and CDR2, the germline V gene (reference sequence) lists LNHDA and SQIVND. Trimmed from V: 5 bases; trimmed from J: 4 bases; junction bases lacking a gene match: 4. The cysteine opens and the phenylalanine closes a CDR3 of 14 amino acids. Only CDR3 DNA is held: 42 bases, read in frame from base 1. The entry originates in a study of shared clonotypes between healthy human individuals (dated by TCRdb to 2020 to 2021). For context, the study as a whole: The cohort included three men and a couple of women between 18 and 49 years of age. For each donor, CD4 naive and CD4 memory were each given three plates, CD8 naive was given two plates, and CD8 memory was given one plate. To increase sequencing depth and limit assay-specific biases, TCR repertoire library preparation and sequencing were carried out by different laboratories using diverse techniques. Per donor, leukapheresis produced somewhere between about 0.85 and 10 billion PBMCs. To estimate repertoire size and how much clonotypes are shared between individuals, the study performed deep sequencing of blood TCR repertoires from 4 to 6 healthy adults.

The donors were healthy, HIV-negative adults who had no recently reported acute infections or vaccinations. Every donor was a Caucasian adult residing in Nashville, Tennessee, USA. CD4+ T cells were enriched through magnetic negative selection, after which naive cells were positively selected on CD45RA and the remaining negative fraction served as the memory subset. After blood collection by leukapheresis, PBMCs were isolated using Ficoll-Histopaque density gradient centrifugation and then cryopreserved in the vapor phase of liquid nitrogen. Analytical flow cytometry was used to check the purity and quantity of every magnetically sorted T cell population. Genomic DNA was isolated from each sorted fraction and quantified by UV absorbance on a Nanodrop 2000c. Using the deep immunoSEQ assay, TCR CDR3 regions were amplified from genomic DNA by multiplex PCR. Extracted genomic DNA from each cell subset was distributed evenly across all wells of several immunoSEQ 96-well plates, and each plate was treated as a replicate. For sorted subsets, roughly 200 ng of genomic DNA, equivalent to around 30,000 T cell genomes, went into each replicate PCR. Purified libraries were measured with a Qubit 3.0 fluorometer, size-checked on a Bioanalyzer 2100, and measured again with the KAPA Library Quantification kit. A separate single-read 150-cycle Illumina NextSeq 550 flow cell was used to sequence each immunoSEQ 96-well plate. The published analysis was carried out like this. Because the immunoSEQ output held only junctional sequences and lacked quality scores, the filtering could not match the filtering applied to full-length reads. To assign V/J genes and CDR3, sequences were annotated against IMGT germline references using PyIR, a Python wrapper for IgBLAST v1.9. Reads were filtered out if the reads had weak V/J assignments (E-value above 1e-6), no CDR3, stop codons, out-of-frame junctions, or ambiguous translated residues. V3J clonotypes were defined by identical inferred V gene, J gene, and CDR3 amino acid sequence. The percentage overlap between two repertoires was calculated by dividing the number of shared unique clonotypes by the size of the smaller repertoire. Richness of each repertoire was evaluated using RTK rarefaction, the Chao1 estimator, and Recon v2.1 estimates of unobserved clonotypes. For all TCRbeta clonotypes obtained by the gDNA method from a handful of donors, generation probabilities were computed with OLGA. TCRdb holds this immuneACCESS table with in-frame rearrangements only. Some clones are missing; in checked studies, unresolved V genes explain under half, and the rest has no known cause. That table gives V, J and clone size, and the DNA gave D and trimming. The sample contains fewer than 400,000 clones, over 65% of them found a single time. The ten largest clones add up to about 9.3% of the sample.

Here is what the overall study found, with its caveats: Sampling was restricted to blood, and TCR repertoires in tissue are likely to differ from TCR repertoires in blood. Estimated clonotype richness was generally larger for naive than for memory subsets. Pairwise subsampling led to the expectation that sequencing depth would affect the degree of clonotype sharing among donors. The small number of donors limited the genetic and exposure-history diversity represented. Compared with non-shared clonotypes, the clonotypes found in all four sorted-subset donors had higher generation probabilities. Incomplete sequencing was indicated by rarefaction of sorted-subset datasets, despite the large sequencing depth. Across four donors, about 5% of naive CD4, more than 3% of naive CD8, 2.3% of memory CD4, and around 0.4% of memory CD8 clonotypes were shared.

The sequenced material came from memory CD4+ T cells sorted from blood. The cell subset or site label, as the study defines it: CD45RA-negative fraction. The origin of this receptor is a man under 40 in good health. The chain is assembled from TRBV19 and TRBJ2-7; the junction holds 11 bases that match TRBD2. The CDR3 here reads CASSPSGRNYEQYF. The DNA sequence is given as TGTGCCAGTAGTCCTAGCGGGAGGAATTACGAGCAGTACTTC.